These 22 T cell receptor beta chains originate from one sample sequenced in a study of early T cells in non-severe SARS-CoV-2 infection. TCRdb reanalysed the 5' RACE reads using MiXCR and keeps one entry per CDR3 protein. The repertoire holds fewer than 85,000 distinct CDR3 sequences, with about a sixth as singletons. The source material was whole blood. Source of these receptors: an adult who was a healthcare worker with PCR-confirmed SARS-CoV-2 infection or an uninfected control (not recorded which).

The table lists this clonotype with a few counts. DNA for the CDR3: TGCAGTGCTCCCCCCTCCGGACAGGGTTACAATGAGCAGTTCTTC. It translates to CSAPPSGQGYNEQFF. The J gene is TRBJ2-1, the V gene TRBV20-1; 8 nucleotides align to TRBD1. J gave up 4 bases and V 5 bases, and 10 bases lay outside the gene matches. The germline gives CDR1 DFQATT, CDR2 SNEGSKA (reference sequence). CDR3 length: 15 amino acids.

This clonotype was counted a few times. This chain links TRBV2 with TRBJ2-4, with 7 nucleotides matching TRBD1. This CDR3 is built from 15 residues. CDR1 SNHLY and CDR2 FYNNEI come from the germline V gene. V was pared by 6 bases and J by 6 bases, with 11 bases of the junction left unmatched. The DNA for the CDR3 is TGTGCCAGCAGACAGGGGATACAGGGTGGAAACATTCAGTACTTC. Translated, it gives CASRQGIQGGNIQYF.

This clonotype was observed a few times. The genes are TRBV14 and TRBJ2-1; 8 bases are shared with TRBD2. CDR1 SGHDN and CDR2 FVKESK come from the germline V gene. This CDR3 has 16 residues. V lost 1 base and J lost 3; bases outside the gene matches: 5. The CDR3 here is CASSQARSGGYNEQFF. DNA for the CDR3: TGTGCCAGCAGCCAAGCACGAAGCGGGGGCTACAATGAGCAGTTCTTC.

This clonotype turned up a few times. The rearrangement links TRBV7-6 to TRBJ2-2, with no clear D. The germline V gene encodes CDR1 SGHVS and CDR2 FNYEAQ. Between the trimmed V and J ends, which lost 2 bases and 3 bases, there was a span of 7 bases. This CDR3 comprises 14 residues. This chain's CDR3 is CASSLRADTGELFF. The CDR3 DNA reads TGTGCCAGCAGCTTACGGGCGGACACCGGGGAGCTGTTTTTT.

J is TRBJ1-1 and V is TRBV18; D perhaps matches TRBD1 (5 bases). Trimming stripped 3 bases from V and 4 bases from J, with 15 bases between. Germline V gene data show CDR1 as KGHSH and CDR2 as LQKENI. The CDR3 is 15 residues long. The CDR3 reads CASSPLSGGGTEAFF. CDR3 coding DNA: TGTGCCAGCTCACCCCTTAGCGGGGGGGGCACTGAAGCTTTCTTT.

This clonotype occurred a few times. This chain joins TRBV29-1 and TRBJ2-5, with D unclear. CDR1 and CDR2 (germline): SQVTM, ANQGSEA. V shed 7 bases and J shed 0 bases, with 3 bases lying between them. This CDR3 has 10 residues. CDR3 in amino acids: CSGYQETQYF. In nucleotides, the CDR3 is TGCAGCGGGTACCAAGAGACCCAGTACTTC.

This clonotype was counted only a few times. This sequence joins TRBV7-2 and TRBJ2-1; 13 nucleotides match TRBD2. After removal of 5 bases from V and 6 bases from J, the junction contained 10 bases not matched to a gene. Per the germline V gene, CDR1 is SGHTA and CDR2 is FQGNSA. The CDR3 contains 17 residues. The DNA for the CDR3 is TGTGCCAGCAGCCCGTACCCGGGACTAGCGGGGCTCAATGAGCAGTTCTTC. This codes for CASSPYPGLAGLNEQFF. Full variable domain (rest looked up from reference TRBV7-2 and TRBJ2-1): GAGVSQSPSNKVTEKGKDVELRCDPISGHTALYWYRQSLGQGLEFLIYFQGNSAPDKSGLPSDRFSAERTGGSVSTLTIQRTQQEDSAVYLCASSPYPGLAGLNEQFFGPGTRLTVL.

The chain links TRBV13 to TRBJ2-7; 8 bases match TRBD1. Germline V gene sequence: CDR1 PRHDT, CDR2 FYEKMQ (reference sequence). The V gene end was trimmed by 5 bases and the J gene end by 3 bases; junction bases not matched to a gene: 6. This CDR3 has 14 residues. In DNA form, the CDR3 reads TGTGCCAGCAGCCTGCCCGGGACAGGCTACGAGCAGTACTTC. Protein sequence: CASSLPGTGYEQYF.

Points on this clonotype: The junction and the germline gene differ at one end; a read error may be behind it. The chain joins TRBV29-1 to TRBJ2-7, with 10 bases identical to TRBD1. The CDR3 is 14 amino acids. Germline loops: CDR1 SQVTM, CDR2 ANQGSEA. The CDR3 reads CSAMTGGSSYVQYF. The DNA of the CDR3 is TGCAGCGCAATGACAGGGGGCAGCTCCTACGTGCAGTACTTC.

The DNA for the CDR3 is TGCGCCAGCAGCTATCCAGGGGGCAGGGGCACTGAAGCTTTCTTT. It encodes CASSYPGGRGTEAFF. The V call is TRBV5-1, the J call TRBJ1-1; 8 bases map to TRBD1. CDR3 length: 15 amino acids. Germline V gene lookup returns CDR1 SGHRS and CDR2 YFSETQ. V gave up 3 bases and J gave up 4 bases; unmatched junction bases: 8. Supplemented by reference TRBV5-1 and TRBJ1-1, the full variable domain reads KAGVTQTPRYLIKTRGQQVTLSCSPISGHRSVSWYQQTPGQGLQFLFEYFSETQRNKGNFPGRFSGRQFSNSRSEMNVSTLELGDSALYLCASSYPGGRGTEAFFGQGTRLTVV.

This chain uses TRBV10-3 with TRBJ1-2; TRBD1 agrees at 7 bases. J gave up 2 bases and V 11 bases, and 8 bases lay outside the gene matches. CDR1 and CDR2 from the germline V gene are ENHRY and SYGVKD. The CDR3 covers 13 residues. Here the CDR3 reads CALRTGQNYGYTF. CDR3 in DNA: TGTGCCCTCCGGACGGGACAGAACTATGGCTACACCTTC.

In this sample, this clonotype turned up many times. J is TRBJ2-5 and V is TRBV24-1; 9 bases map to TRBD1. Germline CDR1 is KGHDR and CDR2 is SFDVKD. The CDR3 consists of 15 residues. With 4 bases clipped from V and 4 bases from J, the junction kept 6 bases outside the gene matches. The CDR3 sequence: CATSDAGTGLETQYF. For the CDR3, the DNA is TGTGCCACCAGTGACGCCGGGACAGGGTTAGAGACCCAGTACTTC.

The genes are TRBV7-6 and TRBJ2-2; possibly TRBD2 for D (6 bases). Germline loops: CDR1 SGHVS, CDR2 FNYEAQ. This CDR3 spans 17 amino acids. Trimming stripped 1 base from V and 4 bases from J, with 16 bases between. The CDR3 sequence is CASSLDAGSGPTGELFF. The DNA for the CDR3 is TGTGCCAGCAGCTTAGACGCGGGTAGCGGTCCCACCGGGGAGCTGTTTTTT.

This clonotype was recorded a few times. The chain is built from TRBV5-1 and TRBJ2-7; 12 nucleotides agree with TRBD2. V lost 1 base to trimming and J lost 1 base; unmatched junction nucleotides: 9. CDR1 is SGHRS, CDR2 YFSETQ, per germline. The CDR3 runs 18 residues. This CDR3 is CASSLSWTSGEPSYEQYF. CDR3 in DNA: TGCGCCAGCAGCTTGAGTTGGACTAGCGGGGAGCCGTCCTACGAGCAGTACTTC.

The rearrangement uses TRBV19 and TRBJ1-5; no clear D gene. With 5 bases removed from V and 4 bases from J, the gap between germline ends came to 12 bases. The CDR3 runs 14 residues. Germline CDR1 reads LNHDA; CDR2 reads SQIVND (reference sequence). This CDR3 reads CASSPLVGNQPQHF. The CDR3 nucleotides are TGTGCCAGTAGTCCCCTCGTTGGGAATCAGCCCCAGCATTTT.

V gene TRBV12-3 or TRBV12-4 combines with J gene TRBJ2-5, with 8 bases identical to TRBD1. CDR3 length: 15 amino acids. With 3 bases clipped from V and 4 bases from J, the junction kept 7 bases outside the gene matches. The CDR3 region is CASSFQGAGGETQYF. CDR3 DNA: TGTGCCAGCAGTTTCCAGGGGGCAGGTGGAGAGACCCAGTACTTC.

V usage is TRBV20-1 and J usage is TRBJ2-1; 9 nucleotides match TRBD2. Germline trimming cut 8 bases from V and 3 bases from J; bases unmatched to any gene: 11. Germline CDR1 reads DFQATT; CDR2 reads SNEGSKA (reference sequence). CDR3 length: 15 amino acids. The CDR3, as DNA: TGCAGTACTGTACGCGGGAGGGCCTTCTACAATGAGCAGTTCTTC. Residues: CSTVRGRAFYNEQFF.

This clonotype was found a few times. The genes are TRBV29-1 and TRBJ2-3, with a possible D match to TRBD1 (5 bases). Germline V gene sequence: CDR1 SQVTM, CDR2 ANQGSEA. V gave up 1 base and J gave up 5 bases, with 13 bases separating them. This CDR3 spans 14 amino acids. Written as DNA, the CDR3 is TGCAGCGTTGAAGCGCAGGGAAAGAAAGATACGCAGTATTTT. Its protein is CSVEAQGKKDTQYF.

This chain uses TRBV4-2 with TRBJ2-4, with no clear D. CDR3 length: 15 amino acids. Germline loops: CDR1 LGHNA, CDR2 YNFKEQ. Trimming removed 0 bases at V and 7 bases at J, with 13 bases between. CDR3 residues: CASSQDRSSSNIQYF. CDR3 coding DNA: TGTGCCAGCAGCCAAGATCGGAGTAGTAGTAACATTCAGTACTTC.

This clonotype was seen more than once but under ten times. The chain uses TRBV12-3 or TRBV12-4 and TRBJ2-6; either TRBD1 or TRBD2 may supply D (5 bases each). The CDR3 sequence is 13 residues long. The V end lost 5 bases, the J end lost 6 bases, and 8 bases lay between the germline ends. In DNA form, the CDR3 reads TGTGCCAGCAGTCCCGGGACGGCCAACGTCCTGACTTTC. It is translated as CASSPGTANVLTF.

This clonotype occurred many times. The V and J genes are TRBV6-6 and TRBJ2-7; 9 nucleotides line up with TRBD1. Germline values: CDR1 MNHNY, CDR2 SVGAGI (reference sequence). The CDR3 is 16 amino acids. The junction had 9 bases not matched to a gene; V was cut back by 5 bases and J by 1 base. CDR3 coding DNA: TGTGCCAGCAGTCGTCTGGGACAGGGAAGGTCCTACGAGCAGTACTTC. This encodes CASSRLGQGRSYEQYF.

The chain is built from TRBV25-1 and TRBJ2-1; 7 bases are shared with TRBD2. V dropped 4 bases and J dropped 7; count of bases not matched to a gene: 4. The germline gives CDR1 MGHDK, CDR2 SYGVNS. This CDR3 contains 13 residues. CDR3 residues: CASSVAGGNEQFF. For the CDR3, the DNA is TGTGCCAGCAGTGTAGCCGGGGGGAATGAGCAGTTCTTC.